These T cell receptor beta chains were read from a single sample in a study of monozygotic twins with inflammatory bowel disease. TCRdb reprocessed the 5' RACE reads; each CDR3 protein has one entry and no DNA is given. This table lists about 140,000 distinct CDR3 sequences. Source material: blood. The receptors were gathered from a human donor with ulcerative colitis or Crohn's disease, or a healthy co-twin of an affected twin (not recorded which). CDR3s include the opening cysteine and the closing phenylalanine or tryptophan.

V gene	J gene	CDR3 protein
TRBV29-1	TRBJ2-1	CSVPVYNEQFF
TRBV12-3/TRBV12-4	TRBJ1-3	CASSLRGAGNTIYF
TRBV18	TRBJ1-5	CASSGQADQPQHF
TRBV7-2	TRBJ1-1	CASSASLNTEAFF
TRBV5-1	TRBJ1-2	CASSSGTGELYGYTF
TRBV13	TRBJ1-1	CASSLGMGQGLNTEAFF
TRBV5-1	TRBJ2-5	CASSLAQETQYF
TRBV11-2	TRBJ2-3	CASSLGRGSPQYF
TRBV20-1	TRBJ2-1	CSARVGAGTRNSYNEQFF
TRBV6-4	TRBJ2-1	CASSARQGIGEQFF
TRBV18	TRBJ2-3	CASSPLDRVTNTQYF
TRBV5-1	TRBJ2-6	CASSPGQGAGANVLTF
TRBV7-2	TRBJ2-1	CASSLSFSGNYNEQFF
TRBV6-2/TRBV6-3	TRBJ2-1	CASSGQGEYNEQFF
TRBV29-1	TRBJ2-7	CAGSGQYEQYF
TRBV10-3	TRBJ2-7	CAISEYERRNTYEQYF
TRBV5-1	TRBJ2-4	CASSPVGGTMAKNIQYF
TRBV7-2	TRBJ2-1	CASSQDRGTYNEQFF
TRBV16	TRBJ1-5	CASSQKGQGRDQPQHF
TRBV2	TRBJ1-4	CASSTPLKENEKLFF
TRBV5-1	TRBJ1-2	CASSWASGDTNYGYTF
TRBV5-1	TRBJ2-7	CASSSAYEQYF
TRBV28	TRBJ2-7	CASSVKRDGGEQYF
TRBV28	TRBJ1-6	CASSAITAESPLHF
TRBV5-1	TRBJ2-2	CASSFSGARTGELFF
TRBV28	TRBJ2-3	CASSPTSGQIWVTDTQYF
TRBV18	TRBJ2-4	CASSPPLTSTRQENKNMQYF
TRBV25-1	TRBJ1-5	CASSDRDRGRPQPQHF
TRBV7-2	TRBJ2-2	CASKRFTGELFF
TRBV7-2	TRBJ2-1	CASSSASGSYEQFF
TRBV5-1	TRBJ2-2	CASSSAGTGIGELFF
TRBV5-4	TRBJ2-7	CASSFWTGDHEQYF
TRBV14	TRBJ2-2	CASSLGLLGELFF
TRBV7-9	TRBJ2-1	CASSFDPHNEQFF
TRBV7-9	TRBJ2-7	CASSLGTGRKEQYF
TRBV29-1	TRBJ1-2	CSVVGGGDGYTF
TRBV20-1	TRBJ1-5	CSARVKDRAYQPQHF
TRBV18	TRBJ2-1	CASSPKREGLDEQFF
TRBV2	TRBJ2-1	CASSEALGGEQFF
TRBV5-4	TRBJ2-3	CASRVGDTQYF
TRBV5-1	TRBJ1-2	CASSPTRLDGYTF